A single sample is the source of the 10 T cell receptor beta chains below, sequenced in a study of control samples from healthy donors and cancer patients. The assay was immunoSEQ multiplex PCR, and TCRdb's table has in-frame clones only and misses some. This table holds roughly 80,000 clones, approximately 90% found once. Sample: blood. Source of these receptors: a woman aged 45-59 years in good health.

The chain combines TRBV11-3 with TRBJ1-1; D possibly corresponds to TRBD1 (6 bases). V lost 5 bases and J 4 bases, leaving 17 bases between the germline ends. CDR1 and CDR2 from the germline V gene are SGHNT and YENEEA. The CDR3 spans 15 residues. The CDR3 sequence is CASSRDGRGATEAFF. The CDR3 DNA sequence: TGTGCCAGCAGCCGCGACGGCAGGGGAGCCACTGAAGCTTTCTTT.

The V and J genes are TRBV10-2 and TRBJ1-5; 7 nucleotides match TRBD1. The V and J ends lost 5 bases and 5 bases, in that order; junction bases with no gene match: 3. The germline CDR1 and CDR2 sequences are WSHSY and SAAADI. The CDR3 loop spans 13 amino acids. The CDR3 loop reads CASSLTGDQPQHF. The CDR3 DNA sequence: TGCGCCAGCAGTTTAACAGGGGATCAGCCCCAGCATTTT.

The chain is built from TRBV7-9 and TRBJ1-6; D call uncertain. V was pared by 3 bases and J by 7 bases, with 7 bases between. This CDR3 has 13 residues. Looked up from germline, CDR1 is SEHNR and CDR2 is FQNEAQ (reference sequence). The CDR3 bases are TGTGCCAGCAGCTTGGACTCGAATTCACCCCTCCACTTT. The encoded protein is CASSLDSNSPLHF.

V usage is TRBV6-5 and J usage is TRBJ1-5; D remains ambiguous. The CDR3 runs 13 residues. CDR1 is MNHEY and CDR2 is SVGAGI in the germline V gene. V lost 8 bases and J lost 1, with 9 bases in between. The CDR3 DNA reads as TGTGCCAGCCGAGAGGCGAGCAATCAGCCCCAGCATTTT. Translating it yields CASREASNQPQHF.

The CDR3 reads CASSLQHRTATNTGELFF. The CDR3 region has the DNA TGTGCCAGTAGTCTCCAACACCGGACAGCTACGAACACCGGGGAGCTGTTTTTT. The rearrangement links TRBV19 to TRBJ2-2; a weak D match, TRBD1 (6 bases). Trimming took 5 bases from V and 0 from J, leaving 19 bases between them. Germline V CDR1 and CDR2: LNHDA, SQIVND (reference sequence). The length of the CDR3 is 18 residues. Based on the CDR3 plus reference TRBV19 and TRBJ2-2, the full variable domain is DGGITQSPKYLFRKEGQNVTLSCEQNLNHDAMYWYRQDPGQGLRLIYYSQIVNDFQKGDIAEGYSVSREKKESFPLTVTSAQKNPTAFYLCASSLQHRTATNTGELFFGEGSRLTVL.

The V and J genes are TRBV5-8 and TRBJ2-3; 9 nucleotides match TRBD2. V lost 6 bases to trimming and J lost 2 bases; unmatched junction nucleotides: 4. Germline-derived CDR1 and CDR2 are SGHTS and YDEGEE. The CDR3 contains 14 residues. The CDR3 DNA follows: TGTGCCAGCATCCTAGCGGGGATCACAGATACGCAGTATTTT. Amino acid sequence: CASILAGITDTQYF.

The chain combines TRBV5-4 with TRBJ2-1; 9 nucleotides match TRBD2. From germline, CDR1 is SGHNT and CDR2 YYREEE (reference sequence). The ends lost 4 bases at V and 9 bases at J; junction bases unmatched: 8. The CDR3 spans 14 residues. The CDR3 DNA is TGTGCCAGCAGCAGACTAGCGGAGCCCAGTGAGCAGTTCTTC. Its protein product is CASSRLAEPSEQFF. The full variable domain, its missing parts supplied by reference TRBV5-4 and TRBJ2-1, is ETGVTQSPTHLIKTRGQQVTLRCSSQSGHNTVSWYQQALGQGPQFIFQYYREEENGRGNFPPRFSGLQFPNYSSELNVNALELDDSALYLCASSRLAEPSEQFFGPGTRLTVL.

The CDR3 DNA reads as TGTGCCAGCAGTTTTAAGGTAGCGGGGCCGTACAATGAGCAGTTCTTC. It is translated as CASSFKVAGPYNEQFF. This chain links TRBV27 with TRBJ2-1, with 8 nucleotides matching TRBD2. The CDR3 has 16 residues. V trimming: 3 bases; J trimming: 4 bases; junction bases outside the gene matches: 8. The germline V gene encodes CDR1 MNHEY and CDR2 SMNVEV (reference sequence).

This chain connects TRBV6-5 to TRBJ1-2, with TRBD1 matching 7 bases. In germline, CDR1 is MNHEY, CDR2 SVGAGI. V lost 0 bases, J lost 4 bases, and 8 bases stayed unmatched. This CDR3 is built from 16 residues. CDR3 sequence: CASSYSITGVAYGYTF. The CDR3 DNA follows: TGTGCCAGCAGTTACTCGATCACAGGGGTAGCCTATGGCTACACCTTC.

In regard to this clone: This sample includes further DNA sequences coding for the same CDR3. The chain recombines TRBV7-9 with TRBJ2-3; D not resolved. This CDR3 is built from 12 residues. CDR1 and CDR2 from the germline V gene are SEHNR and FQNEAQ (reference sequence). V was shortened by 3 bases and J by 4 bases, with 5 bases between the two germline ends. CDR3 DNA sequence: TGTGCCAGCAGCTTCGGAGCAGATACGCAGTATTTT. Amino acid sequence: CASSFGADTQYF.